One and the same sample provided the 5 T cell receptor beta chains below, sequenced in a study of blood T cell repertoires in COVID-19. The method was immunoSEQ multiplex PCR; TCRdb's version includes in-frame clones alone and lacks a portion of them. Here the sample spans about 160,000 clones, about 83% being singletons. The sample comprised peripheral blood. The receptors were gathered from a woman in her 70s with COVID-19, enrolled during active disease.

The CDR3 region is CASSYDGQYGYTF. In DNA form, the CDR3 reads TGTGCCAGCAGTTACGATGGACAGTATGGCTACACCTTC. The chain recombines TRBV6-6 with TRBJ1-2; the D gene is possibly TRBD1 (6 bases). The V end lost 2 bases, the J end lost 5 bases, and 9 bases lay between the germline ends. In germline, CDR1 is MNHNY, CDR2 SVGAGI (reference sequence). The CDR3 spans 13 residues.

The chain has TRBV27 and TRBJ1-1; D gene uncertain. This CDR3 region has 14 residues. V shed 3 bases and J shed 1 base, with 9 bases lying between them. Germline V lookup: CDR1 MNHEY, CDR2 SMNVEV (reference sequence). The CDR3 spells CASSFSGKNTEAFF. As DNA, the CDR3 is TGTGCCAGCAGTTTTTCGGGGAAGAACACTGAAGCTTTCTTT.

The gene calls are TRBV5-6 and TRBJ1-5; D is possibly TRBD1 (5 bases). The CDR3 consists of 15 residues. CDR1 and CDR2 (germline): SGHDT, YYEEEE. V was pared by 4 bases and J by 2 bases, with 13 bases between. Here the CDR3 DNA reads TGTGCCAGCAGCACCCTGGGAGGGGGCAATCAGCCCCAGCATTTT. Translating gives CASSTLGGGNQPQHF.

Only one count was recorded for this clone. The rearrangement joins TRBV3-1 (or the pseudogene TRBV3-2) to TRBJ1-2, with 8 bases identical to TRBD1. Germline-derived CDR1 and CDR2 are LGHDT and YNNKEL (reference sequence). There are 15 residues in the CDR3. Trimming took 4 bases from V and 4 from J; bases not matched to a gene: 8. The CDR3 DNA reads TGTGCCAGCAGCCCCGGGACAGGACGATCCTATGGCTACACCTTC. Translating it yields CASSPGTGRSYGYTF.

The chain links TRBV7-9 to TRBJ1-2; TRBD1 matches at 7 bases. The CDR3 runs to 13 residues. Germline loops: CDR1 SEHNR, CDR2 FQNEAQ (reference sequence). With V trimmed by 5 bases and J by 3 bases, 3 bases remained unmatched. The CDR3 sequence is CASSPTGYYGYTF. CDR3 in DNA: TGTGCCAGCAGCCCGACAGGGTACTATGGCTACACCTTC.